The present T cell receptor beta chain was sequenced within a study of T cells in Graves' hyperthyroidism and ophthalmopathy. With a duration under 2 months, the hyperthyroidism was newly diagnosed in patients aged 18 to 65. Authors of the study amplified TCR beta CDR3 regions from RNA transcripts. With the HTBI primer set, the TCR CDR3 went through a first round of RT-PCR. MiXCR, run by TCRdb on the multiplex PCR reads, gives a single entry per CDR3 protein. Of about 500,000 distinct CDR3 sequences in the sample, 16% are singletons; the top ten hold about 20%. Germline-derived CDR1 and CDR2 are SGHAT and FQDESV (reference sequence). The CDR3 runs 14 residues. The ends were cut back, 1 base at V and 7 bases at J, with 13 bases in the middle.

This clonotype was obtained from a woman younger than 35 with Graves' hyperthyroidism. The sequenced material came from blood. The J gene is TRBJ1-2, the V gene TRBV11-1; no definite D call. In DNA form, the CDR3 reads TGTGCCAGCAGCTTAGAGCAACGGACTGGTGGCTACACCTTC. Translation: CASSLEQRTGGYTF.